This T cell receptor (beta chain) appears in the sequencing data of a study of cytomegalovirus exposure and HLA in healthy donors. The PCR was carried out with 60 Vbeta primers and 13 Jbeta primers. Data came from immunoSEQ multiplex PCR; TCRdb stores just in-frame clones and leaves some out. Here the sample spans more than 90,000 clones, 65% to 85% being singletons. The V and J ends lost 2 bases and 3 bases respectively, with 8 bases between them. CDR1 is SGHVS, CDR2 FNYEAQ, per germline. CDR3 length: 13 amino acids. The sequenced sample was PBMCs. The J gene is TRBJ2-7, the V gene TRBV7-6; D is undetermined. This receptor was obtained from a man aged 50 to 60 in good health and CMV-seronegative. CDR3 nucleotides: TGTGCCAGCAGCTTAAAACAGAACTACGAGCAGTACTTC. Translation: CASSLKQNYEQYF.